The T cell receptor beta chain under discussion was sequenced for a study of shared T cell receptors in the human thymus. Repertoires were generated with immunoSEQ multiplex PCR, while TCRdb's copy carries only in-frame clones and drops some. This table has about 660,000 clones, roughly 90% appearing once. These data were also reused for a study on human thymus T cells. That study adds: It looked as if thymic and blood repertoires used V and J genes in a biased way.

The sample taken for sequencing was thymocytes. The clonotype originates from a boy in the first two years of life with a congenital heart defect.

The CDR3, as DNA: TGTGCCAGCAGCCCTCCTGGGGCCCCAGATACGCAGTATTTT. Translation: CASSPPGAPDTQYF. The chain employs TRBV7-6 and TRBJ2-3; tentatively, D is TRBD1 (5 bases). From germline, CDR1 is SGHVS and CDR2 FNYEAQ. The CDR3 runs to 14 residues. With 5 bases removed from V and 4 bases from J, the gap between germline ends came to 13 bases. Variable domain in full (rest from reference TRBV7-6 and TRBJ2-3): GAGVSQSPRYKVTKRGQDVALRCDPISGHVSLYWYRQALGQGPEFLTYFNYEAQQDKSGLPNDRFSAERPEGSISTLTIQRTEQRDSAMYRCASSPPGAPDTQYFGPGTRLTVL.